One and the same sample provided the 10 T cell receptor beta chains below, sequenced in a study of shared clonotypes between healthy human individuals (dated by TCRdb to the early 2020s). Receptors were amplified or captured by the immunoSEQ multiplex PCR assay. The source is immuneACCESS, and TCRdb retained only in-frame sequences with V and J called. Part of the clones is not carried over; for the studies checked, unresolved V genes explain less than half of this, and the remainder is unexplained. The sample yields roughly 700,000 clones; less than 95% were counted once. In total, the top ten clones hold around a third of the sample. The sample comprised memory CD8+ T cells from PBMCs. Sample cell subset or site, as interpreted from the label and publication: CD45RO+ cells pooled with CCR7-negative TemRA cells. These receptors all come from a man aged 18 to 29 in good health. Some clones in this sample may be carry-over from other donors' samples.

The rearrangement links TRBV19 to TRBJ1-2, with 7 nucleotides matching TRBD1. Germline CDR1 reads LNHDA; CDR2 reads SQIVND (reference sequence). Trimming cost V 9 bases and J 4 bases; bases outside gene matches: 5. CDR3 size: 12 residues. The CDR3, as DNA: TGTGCCAGCAGACAGGGCGCCTATGGCTACACCTTC. This sequence encodes CASRQGAYGYTF.

V gene TRBV28 combines with J gene TRBJ2-7; D gene uncertain. The CDR3 has 14 residues. The V end was cut by 1 base, the J end by 3 bases, with 10 bases between. Germline V CDR1 and CDR2: MDHEN, SYDVKM. CDR3 in amino acids: CASSLYDSRYEQYF. DNA of the CDR3: TGTGCCAGCAGTTTATACGACTCCCGCTACGAGCAGTACTTC. Full variable domain (missing parts from reference TRBV28 and TRBJ2-7): DVKVTQSSRYLVKRTGEKVFLECVQDMDHENMFWYRQDPGLGLRLIYFSYDVKMKEKGDIPEGYSVSREKKERFSLILESASTNQTSMYLCASSLYDSRYEQYFGPGTRLTVT.

The V and J genes are TRBV7-2 and TRBJ2-1, with D hard to call. The CDR3 totals 14 residues. Germline assignment: CDR1 SGHTA and CDR2 FQGNSA. V lost 3 bases, J lost 5 bases, and 11 bases lay in between. The CDR3, as DNA: TGTGCCAGCAGCTTTGAGACCCACCACAATGAGCAGTTCTTC. This translates into CASSFETHHNEQFF.

This chain joins TRBV15 and TRBJ1-4; maybe TRBD1 (5 bases). This CDR3 region has 14 residues. Germline V lookup: CDR1 LNHNV, CDR2 YYDKDF (reference sequence). V lost 4 bases and J lost 5, with 11 bases in between. In DNA, the CDR3 is TGTGCCACCAGCATAAGAGACAGAAATGAAAAACTGTTTTTT. As protein: CATSIRDRNEKLFF.

This sequence joins TRBV5-1 and TRBJ2-7; D is unclear. Germline V gene sequence: CDR1 SGHRS, CDR2 YFSETQ. The CDR3 runs 13 residues. Between the trimmed V and J ends, which lost 2 bases and 3 bases, there was a span of 9 bases. In nucleotides, the CDR3 is TGCGCCAGCAGCTTCAGTGGAAGCTACGAGCAGTACTTC. Residues: CASSFSGSYEQYF.

This rearrangement joins TRBV4-1 to TRBJ2-3; D is uncertain. The CDR3 extends over 18 amino acids. The V gene's germline CDR1 is MGHRA and CDR2 YSYEKL. The germline V and J ends were trimmed by 0 bases and 0 bases, with 16 bases remaining between them. CDR3 loop: CASSQDGVRAISTDTQYF. In DNA form, the CDR3 reads TGCGCCAGCAGCCAAGATGGGGTGCGAGCAATTAGCACAGATACGCAGTATTTT.

The chain uses TRBV6-5 and TRBJ2-3; D is possibly TRBD2 (6 bases). The CDR3 length is 16 residues. Trimming removed 2 bases from V and 0 bases from J, with 12 bases in between. The germline V gene has CDR1 MNHEY and CDR2 SVGAGI. CDR3: CASSYLDRESTDTQYF. The CDR3 DNA sequence: TGTGCCAGCAGTTACCTAGACCGGGAGAGCACAGATACGCAGTATTTT.

V is TRBV28 and J is TRBJ1-1; the D gene is possibly TRBD1 (5 bases). The CDR3 is 17 residues long. Trimming took 1 base from V and 0 from J, leaving 15 bases between them. Germline V lookup: CDR1 MDHEN, CDR2 SYDVKM. DNA for the CDR3: TGTGCCAGCAGTTTATTCGGCAGGGACTATATGAACACTGAAGCTTTCTTT. Protein sequence: CASSLFGRDYMNTEAFF.

This chain joins TRBV6-6 and TRBJ1-1; 8 positions agree with TRBD1. V trimming: 5 bases; J trimming: 5 bases; junction bases outside the gene matches: 7. CDR3 length: 14 amino acids. The V gene's germline CDR1 is MNHNY and CDR2 SVGAGI (reference sequence). CDR3 in amino acids: CASSQPTGVTEAFF. The CDR3 nucleotides read TGTGCCAGCAGTCAGCCGACAGGGGTGACTGAAGCTTTCTTT.

The gene calls are TRBV4-1 and TRBJ1-1, with a tentative D call TRBD1 (5 bases). Germline CDR1 reads MGHRA; CDR2 reads YSYEKL. V was pared by 3 bases and J by 7 bases, with 15 bases between. The CDR3 is 14 amino acids. The CDR3 DNA is TGCGCCAGCAGCCAGGTGGGGGGTCGGGGTGAAGCTTTCTTT. It translates to CASSQVGGRGEAFF.